This T cell receptor beta chain stems from a study of spatial heterogeneity in lung cancer. On the study more broadly: The donors were fewer than 80 patients with non-small cell lung cancer that was early-stage and untreated.

Time point noted: blood at routine non-recurrence follow-up after resection. Whole RNA obtained from tumor, nontumor lung or frozen PBMC underwent sequencing without sorting. TCRdb analysed the 5' RACE reads with MiXCR anew, one entry per CDR3 protein. The profile shows tens of thousands of distinct CDR3 sequences, just over 7.5% of them singletons. From germline, CDR1 is DFQATT and CDR2 SNEGSKA (reference sequence). The CDR3 runs 15 residues. V shed 5 bases and J shed 4 bases, with 15 bases lying between them. This clonotype was seen many times. The sequenced sample was PBMCs, obtained at follow-up. The gene calls are TRBV20-1 and TRBJ2-6; a weak D match, TRBD2 (6 bases). The TCR sequence derives from a male donor with early-stage non-small cell lung cancer. CDR3 nucleotides: TGCAGTGCTCAGATAGGAGGGCTCGGGGCCAACGTCCTGACTTTC. The encoded protein is CSAQIGGLGANVLTF.